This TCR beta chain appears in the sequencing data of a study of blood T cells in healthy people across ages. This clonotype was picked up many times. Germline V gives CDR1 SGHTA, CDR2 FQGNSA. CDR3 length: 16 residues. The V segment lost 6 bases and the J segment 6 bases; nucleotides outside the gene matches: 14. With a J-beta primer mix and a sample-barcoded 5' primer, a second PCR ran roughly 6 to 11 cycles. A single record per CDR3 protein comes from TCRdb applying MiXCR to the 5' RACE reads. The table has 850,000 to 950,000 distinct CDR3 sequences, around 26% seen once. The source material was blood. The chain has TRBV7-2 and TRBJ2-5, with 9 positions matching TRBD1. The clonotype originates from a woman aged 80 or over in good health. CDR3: CASSPPRTGVLQTQYF. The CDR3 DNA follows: TGTGCCAGCAGTCCTCCGAGGACAGGGGTTTTGCAGACCCAGTACTTC.